These T cell receptor beta chains were read from a single sample in a study of blood T cells in healthy people across ages. A single record per CDR3 protein comes from TCRdb applying MiXCR to the 5' RACE reads. The sample yields about 640,000 distinct CDR3 sequences, roughly 53% seen once. Sequencing was done on a sample of blood. These receptors originate from a man aged 60-69 years in good health. The CDR3 runs from the conserved cysteine through the conserved F or W. Each record gives: CDR3 length, V gene, clone size, J gene, D gene, CDR3 protein, CDR3 DNA. The D gene is left open where the match is weak. Some rows have no size entry. The others give once, few or many, or a class for an expanded clone.

13	TRBV7-8	many	TRBJ2-5	NA	CASSLRGGETQYF	TGTGCCAGCAGCCTAAGGGGTGGAGAGACCCAGTACTTC
15	TRBV5-1	NA	TRBJ2-1	TRBD2	CASSPIRDYLQWQFF	TGCGCCAGCAGCCCGATCCGGGACTACCTACAATGGCAGTTCTTC
12	TRBV29-1	few	TRBJ2-1	TRBD1	CSVHRGVQEQFF	TGCAGCGTTCACAGGGGGGTACAGGAGCAGTTCTTC
11	TRBV29-1	NA	TRBJ2-1	NA	CSVVAQGPWFF	TGCAGCGTAGTAGCACAGGGACCTTGGTTCTTC
14	TRBV20-1	NA	TRBJ2-7	NA	CSARPGLSSYEQYF	TGCAGTGCTAGGCCGGGACTGAGCTCCTACGAGCAGTACTTC
14	TRBV6-5	NA	TRBJ2-3	NA	CASSYAQRTDTQYF	TGTGCCAGCAGTTACGCACAGCGCACAGATACGCAGTATTTT
17	TRBV9	once	TRBJ2-5	TRBD2	CASSVGRELAVQETQYF	TGTGCCAGCAGCGTAGGGAGGGAACTAGCGGTCCAAGAGACCCAGTACTTC
14	TRBV20-1	NA	TRBJ2-1	TRBD1	CSASFTGGYNEQFF	TGCAGTGCTAGTTTTACAGGGGGCTACAATGAGCAGTTCTTC
16	TRBV5-1	NA	TRBJ2-5	TRBD2	CASSGRLAGVMETQYF	TGCGCCAGCAGCGGCCGACTAGCGGGGGTCATGGAGACCCAGTACTTC
11	TRBV7-8	NA	TRBJ2-5	NA	CASRRTKTQYF	TGTGCCAGCAGGAGGACCAAGACCCAGTACTTC
17	TRBV7-2	NA	TRBJ2-3	NA	CASSLERAGSGTDTQYF	TGTGCCAGCAGCTTAGAGAGGGCAGGGTCTGGCACAGATACGCAGTATTTT
21	TRBV10-1	NA	TRBJ2-5	TRBD2	CASSRSPGLAGEHGYQETQYF	TGCGCCAGCAGCCGTTCTCCGGGACTAGCGGGGGAACATGGGTACCAAGAGACCCAGTACTTC
15	TRBV6-2/TRBV6-3	once	TRBJ2-2	TRBD1	CASSWGTGGTGELFF	TGTGCCAGCAGTTGGGGGACAGGGGGCACCGGGGAGCTGTTTTTT
14	TRBV7-9	few	TRBJ2-7	TRBD1	CASSLRTGVHEQYF	TGTGCCAGCAGCTTACGGACAGGGGTCCACGAGCAGTACTTC
16	TRBV7-2	NA	TRBJ2-5	TRBD2	CASSRLLAGGSETQYF	TGTGCCAGCAGCCGATTACTAGCGGGGGGTTCAGAGACCCAGTACTTC
14	TRBV18	NA	TRBJ2-1	TRBD1	CASSSGTGRNEQFF	TGTGCCAGCTCTTCCGGGACAGGGAGGAATGAGCAGTTCTTC
14	TRBV7-9	NA	TRBJ1-4	TRBD1	CASSEQGAREKLFF	TGTGCCAGCAGCGAGCAGGGGGCGCGGGAAAAACTGTTTTTT
15	TRBV12-3/TRBV12-4	NA	TRBJ2-7	NA	CASSPRTGRGYEQYF	TGTGCCAGCAGTCCCCGTACGGGACGGGGCTACGAGCAGTACTTC
13	TRBV15	few	TRBJ2-7	NA	CATSRDFAYEQYF	TGTGCCACCAGCAGAGATTTCGCCTACGAGCAGTACTTC
18	TRBV6-1	NA	TRBJ1-6	NA	CASSELGRRSSYNSPLHF	TGTGCCAGCAGTGAATTAGGACGGAGGAGCTCCTATAATTCACCCCTCCACTTT
16	TRBV18	NA	TRBJ2-7	TRBD1	CASSPWVRQGSYEQYF	TGTGCCAGCTCACCCTGGGTCCGACAGGGCTCCTACGAGCAGTACTTC
16	TRBV15	NA	TRBJ2-1	TRBD1	CAASRGTGGVYSEQFF	TGTGCCGCCAGCAGAGGAACAGGGGGCGTTTACAGTGAGCAGTTCTTC
12	TRBV29-1	NA	TRBJ2-7	NA	CSVEDLRNEQYF	TGCAGCGTTGAAGATCTACGAAACGAGCAGTACTTC
16	TRBV5-1	few	TRBJ2-1	NA	CASSLEGRSGGNEQFF	TGCGCCAGCAGCTTGGAGGGTCGTTCAGGAGGCAATGAGCAGTTCTTC
13	TRBV7-2	NA	TRBJ1-2	TRBD1	CPSSPDRNYGYTF	TGTCCCAGCAGCCCGGACAGGAACTATGGCTACACCTTC
14	TRBV12-3/TRBV12-4	NA	TRBJ1-2	NA	CASSTLHSNYGYTF	TGTGCCAGCAGCACTCTACACTCTAACTATGGCTACACCTTC
15	TRBV6-6	NA	TRBJ1-2	NA	CASSYLTATNYGYTF	TGTGCCAGCAGTTATCTCACGGCTACTAACTATGGCTACACCTTC
15	TRBV7-2	NA	TRBJ1-1	NA	CASSPQRTASTEAFF	TGTGCCAGCAGCCCCCAAAGGACAGCATCCACTGAAGCTTTCTTT
15	TRBV5-1	NA	TRBJ2-3	TRBD2	CASSSGLAGVDTQYF	TGCGCCAGCAGCTCGGGACTAGCGGGGGTAGATACGCAGTATTTT
15	TRBV6-5	once	TRBJ2-4	NA	CASSSEETRTGEQYF	TGTGCCAGCAGTTCAGAAGAGACCAGGACCGGGGAGCAGTACTTC
14	TRBV11-1	NA	TRBJ2-1	TRBD1	CASSQLQGRNEQFF	TGTGCCAGCAGCCAGTTACAGGGGCGTAATGAGCAGTTCTTC
16	TRBV6-2/TRBV6-3	NA	TRBJ2-5	NA	CASSYWQGRGQETQYF	TGTGCCAGCAGTTACTGGCAGGGGCGAGGTCAAGAGACCCAGTACTTC
14	TRBV18	NA	TRBJ2-5	NA	CASSPLPSRETQYF	TGTGCCAGCTCACCACTCCCCAGTAGGGAGACCCAGTACTTC
14	TRBV5-5	NA	TRBJ1-2	NA	CASRQGTTVDGYTF	TGTGCCAGCAGACAAGGGACGACGGTGGATGGCTACACCTTC
12	TRBV7-8	many	TRBJ2-7	NA	CASSLPGREQYF	TGTGCCAGCAGCTTACCGGGACGCGAGCAGTACTTC
14	TRBV6-5	NA	TRBJ2-1	NA	CASSYADPYNKQFF	TGTGCCAGCAGTTATGCGGACCCCTACAATAAGCAGTTCTTC
17	TRBV27	NA	TRBJ2-1	TRBD2	CASSPAGTRGIYNEQFF	TGTGCCAGCAGTCCCGCCGGGACTAGAGGAATTTACAATGAGCAGTTCTTC
15	TRBV5-1	NA	TRBJ2-2	NA	CASSRDFSSAGELFF	TGCGCCAGCAGTCGGGACTTCAGTTCGGCCGGGGAGCTGTTTTTT
14	TRBV6-4	NA	TRBJ2-1	NA	CASSRDSLSNEQFF	TGTGCCAGCAGCCGGGACTCACTAAGCAATGAGCAGTTCTTC
15	TRBV25-1	NA	TRBJ1-2	NA	CASSDRDGASYGYTF	TGTGCCAGCAGTGATAGAGACGGAGCGAGCTATGGCTACACCTTC
15	TRBV27	NA	TRBJ2-1	TRBD2	CASSLVAGGHNEQFF	TGTGCCAGCAGTTTGGTGGCGGGGGGACACAATGAGCAGTTCTTC
17	TRBV3-1	NA	TRBJ2-4	TRBD2	CASSQGWAGVAKNIQYF	TGTGCCAGCAGCCAAGGTTGGGCGGGGGTAGCCAAAAACATTCAGTACTTC
13	TRBV7-2	NA	TRBJ2-1	NA	CASRSQVPNEQFF	TGTGCCAGCAGATCTCAGGTCCCCAATGAGCAGTTCTTC
14	TRBV6-2/TRBV6-3	many	TRBJ2-1	NA	CASSYSFQYNEQFF	TGTGCCAGCAGTTACTCGTTTCAATACAATGAGCAGTTCTTC
15	TRBV3-1	NA	TRBJ2-7	NA	CASSHRGVSSYEQYF	TGTGCCAGCAGCCATCGAGGGGTGTCCTCCTACGAGCAGTACTTC
14	TRBV27	NA	TRBJ1-4	NA	CASSSPNSGEKLFF	TGTGCCAGCAGTTCGCCAAACTCGGGTGAAAAACTGTTTTTT
14	TRBV10-2	NA	TRBJ2-5	TRBD2	CASRLAGQQETQYF	TGCGCCAGCAGGTTAGCGGGGCAACAAGAGACCCAGTACTTC
15	TRBV29-1	NA	TRBJ2-3	NA	CSVEYGNRGTDTQYF	TGCAGCGTTGAATATGGTAACAGGGGCACAGATACGCAGTATTTT
13	TRBV27	NA	TRBJ1-1	NA	CASSATANTEAFF	TGTGCCAGCAGTGCGACAGCGAACACTGAAGCTTTCTTT
13	TRBV29-1	few	TRBJ1-2	NA	CSVKQGTSYGYTF	TGCAGCGTGAAACAGGGAACCTCTTATGGCTACACCTTC
15	TRBV20-1	few	TRBJ1-1	NA	CSARDPGGAGTEAFF	TGCAGTGCTAGAGATCCGGGGGGGGCCGGCACTGAAGCTTTCTTT
16	TRBV5-1	few	TRBJ2-2	TRBD1	CASSLDRGENTGELFF	TGCGCCAGCAGCTTGGACAGGGGGGAAAACACCGGGGAGCTGTTTTTT